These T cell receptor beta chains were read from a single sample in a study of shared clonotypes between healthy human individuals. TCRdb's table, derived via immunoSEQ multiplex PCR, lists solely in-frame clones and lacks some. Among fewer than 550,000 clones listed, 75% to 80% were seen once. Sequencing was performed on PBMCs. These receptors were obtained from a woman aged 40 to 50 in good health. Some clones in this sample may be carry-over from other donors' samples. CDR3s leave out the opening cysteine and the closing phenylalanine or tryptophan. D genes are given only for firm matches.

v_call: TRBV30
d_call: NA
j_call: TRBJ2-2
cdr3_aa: AWSRGSKNTGELF

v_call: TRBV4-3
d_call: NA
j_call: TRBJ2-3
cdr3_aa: ASSQETRGTDTQY

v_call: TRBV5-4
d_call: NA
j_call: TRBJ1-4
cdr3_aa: ASSVEVDEKLF

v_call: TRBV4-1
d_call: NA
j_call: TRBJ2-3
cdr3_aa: ASSQGLATDTQY

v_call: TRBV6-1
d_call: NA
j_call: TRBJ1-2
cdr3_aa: ASSEAPGGNGYT

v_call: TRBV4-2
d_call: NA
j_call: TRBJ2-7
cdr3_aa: ASSQDGAGTPYEQY

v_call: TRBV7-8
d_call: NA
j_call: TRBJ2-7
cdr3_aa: ASSLPRDKYGEQY

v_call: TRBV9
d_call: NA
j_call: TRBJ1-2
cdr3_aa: ASSVDRNYGYT

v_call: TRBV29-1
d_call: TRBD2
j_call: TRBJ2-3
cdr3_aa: SVEGRAGVDTQY

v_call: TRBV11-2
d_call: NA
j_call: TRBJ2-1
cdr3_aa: ASSLVFSSYNEQF

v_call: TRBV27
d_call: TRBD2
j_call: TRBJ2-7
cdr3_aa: ASSRLAGEYEQY

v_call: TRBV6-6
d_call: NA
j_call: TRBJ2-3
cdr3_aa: ASIQRRRGSDTQY

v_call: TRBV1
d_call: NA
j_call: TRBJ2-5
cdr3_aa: TSSHRQETQY

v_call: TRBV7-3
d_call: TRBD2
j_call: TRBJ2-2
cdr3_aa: ASSLDGGRARTGELF

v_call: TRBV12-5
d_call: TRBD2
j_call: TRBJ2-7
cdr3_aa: ASGLGPGGEQY

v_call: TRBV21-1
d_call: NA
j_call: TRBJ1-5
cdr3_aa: ASKILYTNQPQH

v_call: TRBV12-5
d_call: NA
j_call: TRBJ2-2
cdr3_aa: ASGLVQLSTPDGTGELF

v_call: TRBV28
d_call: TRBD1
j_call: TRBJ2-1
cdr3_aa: ASRDRGFRGNNNEQF